One sample yielded the 24 T cell receptor beta chains listed below, sequenced in a study of T cell changes during pregnancy in multiple sclerosis. Libraries were prepared by immunoSEQ multiplex PCR; TCRdb keeps only in-frame clonotypes and omits some of them. The table has some 89,000 clones, 94% seen once. The specimen comprised peripheral blood, sampled in the third trimester of pregnancy. The receptors were sampled from a female donor with multiple sclerosis, enrolled in a pregnancy study.

The rearrangement uses TRBV27 and TRBJ1-1; D is perhaps TRBD1 (6 bases). Germline V gene lookup returns CDR1 MNHEY and CDR2 SMNVEV (reference sequence). This CDR3 is 15 amino acids long. V was clipped by 6 bases and J by 4 bases, with 18 bases between them. The CDR3 protein is CASSLARTGSTEAFF. The CDR3 DNA reads as TGTGCCAGCAGCCTTGCCCGAACAGGGTCCACTGAAGCTTTCTTT.

This clone was picked up one time. The genes are TRBV29-1 and TRBJ2-7; 8 bases are a match to TRBD2. Germline V gene lookup returns CDR1 SQVTM and CDR2 ANQGSEA. The V gene end was trimmed by 4 bases and the J gene end by 0 bases; junction bases not matched to a gene: 5. This CDR3 spans 14 amino acids. Here the CDR3 DNA reads TGCAGCGTTGCGGCGCGGGGGGACTCCTACGAGCAGTACTTC. Its translation: CSVAARGDSYEQYF.

This chain uses TRBV5-5 with TRBJ2-2; 8 nucleotides agree with TRBD1. The CDR3 is 16 residues long. The germline V gene has CDR1 SGHKS and CDR2 YYEKEE (reference sequence). J was trimmed by 6 bases and V by 4 bases; bases with no gene match: 11. Here the CDR3 DNA reads TGTGCCAGCAGCCAAAGACAGGGGAATTTGGCCGGGGAGCTGTTTTTT. It specifies CASSQRQGNLAGELFF.

CDR3 protein: CASSEGRKNTEAFF. CDR3 sequence (DNA): TGTGCCAGCAGTGAGGGCAGGAAGAACACTGAAGCTTTCTTT. The V gene is TRBV2, the J gene TRBJ1-1; no clear D gene. The CDR3 has 14 amino acids. CDR1 is SNHLY and CDR2 is FYNNEI in the germline V gene. The ends were cut back, 3 bases at V and 1 base at J, with 9 bases in the middle.

The rearrangement uses TRBV2 and TRBJ2-6, with TRBD1 identical over 10 bases. This CDR3 contains 18 residues. With V trimmed by 6 bases and J by 0 bases, 8 bases remained unmatched. In germline, CDR1 is SNHLY, CDR2 FYNNEI. CDR3 in DNA: TGTGCCAGCAGGGGACAGGGGACCCCTTTCTCTGGGGCCAACGTCCTGACTTTC. It codes for CASRGQGTPFSGANVLTF.

The table lists this clone with a count of one. The gene calls are TRBV19 and TRBJ2-4; a possible D gene is TRBD2 (5 bases). From germline, CDR1 is LNHDA and CDR2 SQIVND (reference sequence). This CDR3 region has 13 residues. Trimming stripped 8 bases from V and 3 bases from J, with 11 bases between. The CDR3 DNA is TGTGCCAGTTGTGAGGGTGTCAAAAACATTCAGTACTTC. Protein: CASCEGVKNIQYF.

The chain uses TRBV27 and TRBJ1-4; 7 bases line up with TRBD1. The CDR3 totals 15 residues. The V segment lost 6 bases and the J segment 8 bases; nucleotides outside the gene matches: 12. The germline V gene has CDR1 MNHEY and CDR2 SMNVEV (reference sequence). In nucleotides, the CDR3 is TGTGCCAGCAGACCGTTACAGGGGAACGGAGAAAAACTGTTTTTT. This sequence encodes CASRPLQGNGEKLFF.

The chain is built from TRBV18 and TRBJ1-2, with 9 bases matching TRBD1. The CDR3 covers 14 residues. The junction had 5 bases not matched to a gene; V was cut back by 3 bases and J by 6 bases. Germline CDR1 reads KGHSH; CDR2 reads LQKENI. CDR3: CASSPGQGGNGYTF. The CDR3 DNA sequence: TGTGCCAGCTCACCGGGACAGGGAGGAAATGGCTACACCTTC.

The chain employs TRBV9 and TRBJ1-1; the D is unclear. Germline CDR1 is SGDLS and CDR2 is YYNGEE. V lost 1 base and J 4 bases, leaving 14 bases between the germline ends. The CDR3 loop spans 15 amino acids. DNA for the CDR3: TGTGCCAGCAGCGTAACCGCGGGCCGGGGCACTGAAGCTTTCTTT. Its translation: CASSVTAGRGTEAFF.

This chain uses TRBV5-1 with TRBJ2-1; 8 nucleotides line up with TRBD2. The germline gives CDR1 SGHRS, CDR2 YFSETQ. The CDR3 is 16 residues long. The trim removed 4 bases at V and 7 bases at J, leaving 13 bases unmatched. CDR3 amino acids: CASSPYAGGAENEQFF. CDR3 coding DNA: TGCGCCAGCAGCCCATATGCCGGGGGGGCTGAAAATGAGCAGTTCTTC. Full variable domain (missing parts from reference TRBV5-1 and TRBJ2-1): KAGVTQTPRYLIKTRGQQVTLSCSPISGHRSVSWYQQTPGQGLQFLFEYFSETQRNKGNFPGRFSGRQFSNSRSEMNVSTLELGDSALYLCASSPYAGGAENEQFFGPGTRLTVL.

The rearrangement uses TRBV25-1 and TRBJ1-2; 8 nucleotides agree with TRBD1. The germline gives CDR1 MGHDK, CDR2 SYGVNS. The CDR3 sequence is 15 residues long. Trimming took 5 bases from V and 5 from J; bases not matched to a gene: 10. CDR3 protein: CASSQGQGVGYGYTF. CDR3 sequence (DNA): TGTGCCAGCAGTCAAGGACAGGGCGTAGGTTATGGCTACACCTTC.

The chain has TRBV9 and TRBJ2-7; the D gene is possibly TRBD1 (5 bases). The CDR3 covers 12 residues. Trimming cost V 4 bases and J 6 bases, with 11 bases left between them. CDR1 is SGDLS and CDR2 is YYNGEE in the germline V gene. The CDR3: CASSLTGREQYF. In DNA, the CDR3 is TGTGCCAGCAGCCTTACAGGACGCGAGCAGTACTTC.

The chain joins TRBV7-9 to TRBJ2-3; 7 bases align to TRBD2. Germline values: CDR1 SEHNR, CDR2 FQNEAQ (reference sequence). This CDR3 has 16 residues. V lost 5 bases, J lost 1 base, and 9 bases stayed unmatched. The CDR3 is CASSLTGGSGTDTQYF. CDR3 bases: TGTGCCAGCAGCCTTACGGGAGGATCGGGCACAGATACGCAGTATTTT.

This clone has a handful of counts. The genes are TRBV7-9 and TRBJ1-1, with 7 nucleotides matching TRBD1. Germline V gene data show CDR1 as SEHNR and CDR2 as FQNEAQ (reference sequence). The J segment lost 8 bases and the V segment lost 5 bases, leaving 2 bases of the junction unmatched. This CDR3 region has 11 residues. The CDR3 region is CASSPGQEAFF. In DNA form, the CDR3 reads TGTGCCAGCAGCCCGGGACAGGAAGCTTTCTTT. The whole variable domain, filled in from reference TRBV7-9 and TRBJ1-1, reads DTGVSQNPRHKITKRGQNVTFRCDPISEHNRLYWYRQTLGQGPEFLTYFQNEAQLEKSRLLSDRFSAERPKGSFSTLEIQRTEQGDSAMYLCASSPGQEAFFGQGTRLTVV.

The rearrangement joins TRBV19 to TRBJ1-1; TRBD1 matches at 7 bases. V was clipped by 7 bases and J by 7 bases; unmatched bases: 9. Looked up from germline, CDR1 is LNHDA and CDR2 is SQIVND (reference sequence). The CDR3 spans 13 residues. The CDR3 DNA sequence: TGTGCCAGTAACCTGGACAGGTCAGGTGAAGCTTTCTTT. It specifies CASNLDRSGEAFF.

The chain joins TRBV7-9 to TRBJ2-7; tentatively, D is TRBD1 (6 bases). The germline gives CDR1 SEHNR, CDR2 FQNEAQ (reference sequence). The CDR3 has 15 amino acids. V lost 2 bases to trimming and J lost 4 bases, with 15 bases between them. CDR3 region: CASSLITGMRYEQYF. In nucleotides, the CDR3 is TGTGCCAGCAGCTTAATCACAGGGATGCGGTACGAGCAGTACTTC.

V gene TRBV6-5 combines with J gene TRBJ1-4, with no clear D. V lost 7 bases and J lost 3, with 9 bases in between. This CDR3 has 13 residues. The germline gives CDR1 MNHEY, CDR2 SVGAGI. The CDR3 coding sequence is TGTGCCAGCATGAATGGAGCTAATGAAAAACTGTTTTTT. Translation: CASMNGANEKLFF.

The genes are TRBV14 and TRBJ1-6; 7 bases are a match to TRBD1. This CDR3 contains 14 residues. V shed 4 bases and J 9 bases; nucleotides not matched to a gene: 6. Germline assignment: CDR1 SGHDN and CDR2 FVKESK. CDR3 sequence (DNA): TGTGCCAGCAGCCGGACCACAGGGGCTTCACCCCTCCACTTT. Translated, it gives CASSRTTGASPLHF.

Worth noting for this clone: One end of the junction does not line up with germline, which may come from a read error. The genes are TRBV5-1 and TRBJ2-3, with 10 nucleotides matching TRBD2. The CDR3 is 14 residues long. Germline V gene data show CDR1 as SGHRS and CDR2 as YFSETQ. In DNA form, the CDR3 reads TGCGCCAGCACCTTGACTAGCGGGTCAGATACGCAGTATTTT. Its translation is CASTLTSGSDTQYF.

This clone was recorded only once. This sequence joins TRBV5-1 and TRBJ2-5; 8 bases are a match to TRBD2. The CDR3 consists of 12 residues. V was clipped by 7 bases and J by 2 bases; unmatched bases: 1. Germline V gives CDR1 SGHRS, CDR2 YFSETQ. CDR3 in amino acids: CASGGGQETQYF. Written as DNA, the CDR3 is TGCGCCAGCGGCGGGGGGCAAGAGACCCAGTACTTC. The full variable domain, with the rest looked up from reference TRBV5-1 and TRBJ2-5, is KAGVTQTPRYLIKTRGQQVTLSCSPISGHRSVSWYQQTPGQGLQFLFEYFSETQRNKGNFPGRFSGRQFSNSRSEMNVSTLELGDSALYLCASGGGQETQYFGPGTRLLVL.

In this sample, this clone turned up once. Here the CDR3 reads CASSQRQGDNSPLHF. The CDR3 DNA is TGTGCCAGCAGTCAGCGACAGGGCGATAATTCACCCCTCCACTTT. The J gene is TRBJ1-6, the V gene TRBV6-1; 7 bases are shared with TRBD1. Germline CDR1 MNHNS, CDR2 SASEGT. The CDR3 loop spans 15 amino acids. With V trimmed by 5 bases and J by 5 bases, 6 bases remained unmatched.

This clone has just one count. The J gene is TRBJ2-5, the V gene TRBV6-1; 9 bases map to TRBD2. The V segment lost 1 base and the J segment 1 base; nucleotides outside the gene matches: 7. In germline, CDR1 is MNHNS, CDR2 SASEGT. The CDR3 has 17 amino acids. The CDR3 sequence is CASSEGATSGPQETQYF. The CDR3 DNA is TGTGCCAGCAGTGAAGGGGCGACTAGCGGACCCCAAGAGACCCAGTACTTC.

CDR3: CASSYSSNQPQHF. CDR3 nucleotides: TGTGCCAGCAGTTATAGTAGCAATCAGCCCCAGCATTTT. The chain joins TRBV6-5 to TRBJ1-5; D is uncertain. The CDR3 is made up of 13 amino acids. Germline values: CDR1 MNHEY, CDR2 SVGAGI. V lost 3 bases and J lost 0, with 3 bases in between.

The chain links TRBV5-1 to TRBJ1-1; D is perhaps TRBD1 (5 bases). Germline CDR1 and CDR2: SGHRS and YFSETQ. The CDR3 totals 15 residues. V lost 4 bases and J lost 1, with 14 bases in between. The CDR3 DNA follows: TGCGCCAGCAGCCGAACCAGGGTAGGGAACACTGAAGCTTTCTTT. Its translation: CASSRTRVGNTEAFF.